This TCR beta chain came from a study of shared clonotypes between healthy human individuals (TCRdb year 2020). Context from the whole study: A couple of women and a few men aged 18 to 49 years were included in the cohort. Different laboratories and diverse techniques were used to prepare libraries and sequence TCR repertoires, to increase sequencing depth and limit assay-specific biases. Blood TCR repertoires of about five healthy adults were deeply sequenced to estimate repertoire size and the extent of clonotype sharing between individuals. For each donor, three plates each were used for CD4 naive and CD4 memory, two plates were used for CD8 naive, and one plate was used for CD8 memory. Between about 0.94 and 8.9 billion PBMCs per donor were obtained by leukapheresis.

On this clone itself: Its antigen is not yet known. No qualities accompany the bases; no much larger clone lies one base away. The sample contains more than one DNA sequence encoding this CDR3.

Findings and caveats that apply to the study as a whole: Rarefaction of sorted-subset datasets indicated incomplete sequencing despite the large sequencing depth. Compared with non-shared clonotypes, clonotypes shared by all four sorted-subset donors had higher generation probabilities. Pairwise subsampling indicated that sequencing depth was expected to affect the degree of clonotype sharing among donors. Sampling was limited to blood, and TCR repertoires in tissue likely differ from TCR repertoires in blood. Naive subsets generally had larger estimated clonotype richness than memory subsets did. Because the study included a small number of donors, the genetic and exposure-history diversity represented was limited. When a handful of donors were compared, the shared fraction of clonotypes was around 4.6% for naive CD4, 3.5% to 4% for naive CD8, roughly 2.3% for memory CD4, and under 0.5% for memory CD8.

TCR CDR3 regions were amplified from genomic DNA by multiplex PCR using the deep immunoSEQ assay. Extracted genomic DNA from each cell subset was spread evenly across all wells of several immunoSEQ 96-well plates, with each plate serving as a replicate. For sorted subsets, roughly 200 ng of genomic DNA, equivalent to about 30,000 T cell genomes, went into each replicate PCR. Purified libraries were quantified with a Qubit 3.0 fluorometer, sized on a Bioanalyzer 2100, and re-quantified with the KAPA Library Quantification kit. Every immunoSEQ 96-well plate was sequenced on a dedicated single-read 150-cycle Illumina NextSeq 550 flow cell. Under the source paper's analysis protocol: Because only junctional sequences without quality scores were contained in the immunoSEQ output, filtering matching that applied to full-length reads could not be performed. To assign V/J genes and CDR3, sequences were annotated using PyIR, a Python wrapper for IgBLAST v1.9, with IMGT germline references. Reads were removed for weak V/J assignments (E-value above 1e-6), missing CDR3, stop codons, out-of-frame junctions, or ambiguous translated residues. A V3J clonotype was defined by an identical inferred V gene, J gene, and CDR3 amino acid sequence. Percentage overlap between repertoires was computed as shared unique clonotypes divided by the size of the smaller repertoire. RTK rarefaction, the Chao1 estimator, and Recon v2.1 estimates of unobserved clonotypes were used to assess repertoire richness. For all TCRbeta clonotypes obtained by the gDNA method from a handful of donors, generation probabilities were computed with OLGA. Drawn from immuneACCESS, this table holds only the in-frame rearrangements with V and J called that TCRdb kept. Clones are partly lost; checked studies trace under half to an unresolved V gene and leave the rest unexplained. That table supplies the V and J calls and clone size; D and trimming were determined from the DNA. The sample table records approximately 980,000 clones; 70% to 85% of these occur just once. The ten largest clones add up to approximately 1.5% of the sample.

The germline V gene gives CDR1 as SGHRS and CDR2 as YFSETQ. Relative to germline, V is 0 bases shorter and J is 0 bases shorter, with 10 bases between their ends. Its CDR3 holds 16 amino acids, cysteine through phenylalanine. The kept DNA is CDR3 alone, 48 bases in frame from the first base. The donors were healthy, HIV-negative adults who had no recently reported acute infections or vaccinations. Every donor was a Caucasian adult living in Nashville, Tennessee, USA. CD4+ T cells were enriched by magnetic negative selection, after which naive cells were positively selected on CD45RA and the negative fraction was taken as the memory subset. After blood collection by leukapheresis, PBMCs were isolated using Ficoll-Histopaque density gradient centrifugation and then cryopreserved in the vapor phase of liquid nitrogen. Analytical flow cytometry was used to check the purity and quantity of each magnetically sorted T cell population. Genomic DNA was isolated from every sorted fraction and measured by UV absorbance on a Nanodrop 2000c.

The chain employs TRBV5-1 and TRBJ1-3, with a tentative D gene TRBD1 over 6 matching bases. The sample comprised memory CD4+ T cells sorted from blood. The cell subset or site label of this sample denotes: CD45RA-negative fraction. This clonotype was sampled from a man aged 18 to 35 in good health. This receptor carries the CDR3 CASSLVAGASGNTIYF. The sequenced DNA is TGCGCCAGCAGCTTGGTGGCAGGGGCCTCTGGAAACACCATATATTTT.